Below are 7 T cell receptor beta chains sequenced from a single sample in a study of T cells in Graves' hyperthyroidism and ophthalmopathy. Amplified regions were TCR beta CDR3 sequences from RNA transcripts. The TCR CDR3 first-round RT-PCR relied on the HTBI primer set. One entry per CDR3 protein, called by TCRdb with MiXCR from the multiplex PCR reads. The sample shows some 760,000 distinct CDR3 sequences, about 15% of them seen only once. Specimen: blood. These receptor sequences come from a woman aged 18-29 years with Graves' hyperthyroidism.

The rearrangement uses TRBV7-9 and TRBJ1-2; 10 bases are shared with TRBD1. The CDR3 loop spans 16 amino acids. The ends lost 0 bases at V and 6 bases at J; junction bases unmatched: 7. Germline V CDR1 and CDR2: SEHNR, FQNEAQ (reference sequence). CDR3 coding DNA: TGTGCCAGCAGCTTAGCGGTGACAGGGGGCGCAAATGGCTACACCTTC. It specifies CASSLAVTGGANGYTF. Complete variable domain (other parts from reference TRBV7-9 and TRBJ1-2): DTGVSQNPRHKITKRGQNVTFRCDPISEHNRLYWYRQTLGQGPEFLTYFQNEAQLEKSRLLSDRFSAERPKGSFSTLEIQRTEQGDSAMYLCASSLAVTGGANGYTFGSGTRLTVV.

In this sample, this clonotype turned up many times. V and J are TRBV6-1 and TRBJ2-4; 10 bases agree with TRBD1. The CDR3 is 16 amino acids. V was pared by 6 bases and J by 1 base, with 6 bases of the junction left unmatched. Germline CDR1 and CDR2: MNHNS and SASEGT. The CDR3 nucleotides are TGTGCCAGCAGCACCGGGACAGGGGTGGCCAAAAACATTCAGTACTTC. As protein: CASSTGTGVAKNIQYF.

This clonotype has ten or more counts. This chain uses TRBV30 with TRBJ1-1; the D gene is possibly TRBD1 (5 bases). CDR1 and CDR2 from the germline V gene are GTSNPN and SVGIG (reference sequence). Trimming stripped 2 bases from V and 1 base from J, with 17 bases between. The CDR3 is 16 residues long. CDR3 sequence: CAWSMGLRIENTEAFF. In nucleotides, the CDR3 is TGTGCCTGGAGTATGGGACTCAGAATCGAGAACACTGAAGCTTTCTTT.

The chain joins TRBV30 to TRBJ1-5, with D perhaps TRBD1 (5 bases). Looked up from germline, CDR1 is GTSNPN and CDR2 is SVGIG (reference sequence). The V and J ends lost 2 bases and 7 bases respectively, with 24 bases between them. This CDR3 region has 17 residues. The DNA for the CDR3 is TGTGCCTGGAGTTTCTCAGGGTCCCCGAGGTCTAGGCAGCCCCAGCATTTT. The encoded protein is CAWSFSGSPRSRQPQHF. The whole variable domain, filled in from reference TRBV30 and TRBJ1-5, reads SQTIHQWPATLVQPVGSPLSLECTVEGTSNPNLYWYRQAAGRGLQLLFYSVGIGQISSEVPQNLSASRPQDRQFILSSKKLLLSDSGFYLCAWSFSGSPRSRQPQHFGDGTRLSIL.

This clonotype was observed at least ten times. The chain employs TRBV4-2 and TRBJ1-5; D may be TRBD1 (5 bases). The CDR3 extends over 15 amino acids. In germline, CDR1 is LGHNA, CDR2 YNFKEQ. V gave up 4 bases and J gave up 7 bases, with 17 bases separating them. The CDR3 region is CASSRLGEGGQPQHF. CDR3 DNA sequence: TGTGCCAGCAGCCGCCTGGGGGAGGGTGGCCAGCCCCAGCATTTT.

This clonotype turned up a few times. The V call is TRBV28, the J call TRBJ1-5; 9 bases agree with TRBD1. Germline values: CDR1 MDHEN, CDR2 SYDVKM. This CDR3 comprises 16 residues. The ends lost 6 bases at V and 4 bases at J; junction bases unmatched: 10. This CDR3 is CASRTGTGIRNQPQHF. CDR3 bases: TGTGCCAGCAGAACCGGGACAGGGATTCGGAATCAGCCCCAGCATTTT. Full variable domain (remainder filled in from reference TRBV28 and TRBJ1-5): DVKVTQSSRYLVKRTGEKVFLECVQDMDHENMFWYRQDPGLGLRLIYFSYDVKMKEKGDIPEGYSVSREKKERFSLILESASTNQTSMYLCASRTGTGIRNQPQHFGDGTRLSIL.

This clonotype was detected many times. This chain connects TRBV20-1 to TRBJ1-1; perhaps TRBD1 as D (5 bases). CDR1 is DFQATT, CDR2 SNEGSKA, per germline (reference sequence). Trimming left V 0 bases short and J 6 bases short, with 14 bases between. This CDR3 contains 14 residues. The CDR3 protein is CSAREGLGTAEAFF. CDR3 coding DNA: TGCAGTGCTAGAGAAGGGTTGGGGACGGCTGAAGCTTTCTTT.